This T cell receptor (beta chain) was identified in a study of blood T cell repertoires in COVID-19. This clone was recorded once. Sequencing was performed with immunoSEQ multiplex PCR; in TCRdb, only in-frame clones are kept and a portion is missing. Here the sample spans about 240,000 clones, around 87% being singletons. Germline V gene sequence: CDR1 MNHEY, CDR2 SVGAGI. Trimming removed 6 bases from V and 5 bases from J, with 18 bases in between. CDR3 length: 15 residues. The sample taken for sequencing was peripheral blood. The source of this sequence is a woman in her seventies with active or convalescent COVID-19. The chain has TRBV6-5 and TRBJ2-3; perhaps TRBD1 as D (5 bases). The CDR3 loop reads CASRSIGQGQDTQYF. For the CDR3, the DNA is TGTGCCAGCAGGTCCATCGGGCAGGGTCAAGATACGCAGTATTTT.